What follows is one T cell receptor beta chain and its context. What it recognizes is unknown. Trimming pared 0 bases from V and 5 bases from J, leaving 17 bases between. The CDR3 runs to 16 residues. The sample comes from a study of post-analysis software for immune sequencing data. cDNA libraries for TCR beta contained unique molecular identifiers. Once about 0.85 to 10 million T cells were used, about 510,000 cDNA molecules resulted. Each CDR3 protein gets one entry after TCRdb re-called the PCR reads with MiXCR. The table lists 650,000 to 850,000 distinct CDR3 sequences, under 70% of them singletons. Study-wide results and limits: Multiple sclerosis was associated with a significant reduction in normalized Chao1 diversity relative to controls. Under the F measure, samples that were prepared in one batch clustered strongly together. Four or five TRBV segments were more frequent in patients than controls; TRBV5-6, TRBV5-1 and TRBV20-1 belonged to this group.

The TCR was taken from a girl aged 5-17 years with multiple sclerosis. This chain joins TRBV12-3 or TRBV12-4 and TRBJ2-7; D might be TRBD1 or TRBD2, each matching 5 bases. The sample consisted of blood. The CDR3 here is CASSLAVRGARNEQYF. CDR3 nucleotide sequence: TGTGCCAGCAGTTTAGCGGTAAGAGGGGCAAGGAACGAGCAGTACTTC.